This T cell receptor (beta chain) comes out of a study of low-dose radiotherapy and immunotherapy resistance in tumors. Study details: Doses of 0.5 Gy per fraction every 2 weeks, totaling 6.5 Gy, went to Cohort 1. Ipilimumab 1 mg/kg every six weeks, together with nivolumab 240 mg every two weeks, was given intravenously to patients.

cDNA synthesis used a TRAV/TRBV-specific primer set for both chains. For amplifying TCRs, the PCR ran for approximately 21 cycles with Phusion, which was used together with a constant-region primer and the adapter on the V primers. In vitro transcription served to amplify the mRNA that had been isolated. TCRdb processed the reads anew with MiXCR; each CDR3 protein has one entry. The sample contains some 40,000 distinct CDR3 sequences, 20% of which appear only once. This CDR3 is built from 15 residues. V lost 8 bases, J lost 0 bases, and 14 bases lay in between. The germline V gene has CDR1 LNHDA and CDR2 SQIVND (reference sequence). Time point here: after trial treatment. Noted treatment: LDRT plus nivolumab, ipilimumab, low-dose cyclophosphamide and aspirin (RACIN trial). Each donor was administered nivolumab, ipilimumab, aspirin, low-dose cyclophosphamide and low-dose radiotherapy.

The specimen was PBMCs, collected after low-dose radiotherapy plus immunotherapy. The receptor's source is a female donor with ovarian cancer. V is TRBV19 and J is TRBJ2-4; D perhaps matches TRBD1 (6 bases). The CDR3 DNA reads TGTGCCAGTGCCGACAGGACCTTAGCCAAAAACATTCAGTACTTC. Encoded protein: CASADRTLAKNIQYF. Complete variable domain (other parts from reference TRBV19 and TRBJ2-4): DGGITQSPKYLFRKEGQNVTLSCEQNLNHDAMYWYRQDPGQGLRLIYYSQIVNDFQKGDIAEGYSVSREKKESFPLTVTSAQKNPTAFYLCASADRTLAKNIQYFGAGTRLSVL.